These 9 T cell receptor beta chains came from one sample sequenced in a study of T cell responses to AZD1222 COVID-19 vaccine. Profiled with immunoSEQ multiplex PCR; TCRdb holds only in-frame clones, not every one. There are over 150,000 clones in the sample; around nine tenths occur only once, and roughly 1.1% lies in the top ten. Sequences were derived from peripheral blood, sampled 28 days after the second AZD1222 dose. All receptors come from an adult who received the AZD1222 COVID-19 vaccine.

The chain links TRBV10-3 to TRBJ2-4; D could derive from TRBD1 or TRBD2 (7 bases each). The CDR3 loop spans 13 amino acids. Trimming removed 5 bases from V and 9 bases from J, with 14 bases in between. Germline V gene sequence: CDR1 ENHRY, CDR2 SYGVKD. The CDR3 loop reads CAISKDREGIQYF. The DNA of the CDR3 is TGTGCCATCAGTAAAGACAGGGAGGGCATTCAGTACTTC.

This clone was seen once. The J gene is TRBJ2-7, the V gene TRBV21-1; the table's D call, TRBD1, was not checked against the DNA. TRBV21-1 is flagged as a pseudogene. The length of the CDR3 is 14 residues. CDR3 in amino acids: CASSKGGESYEQYF. CDR3 nucleotide sequence: TGTGCCAGCAGCAAAGGGGGCGAGTCCTACGAGCAGTACTTC.

The rearrangement joins TRBV15 to TRBJ2-7, with TRBD1 as a possible D gene (5 bases). The length of the CDR3 is 14 residues. Germline-derived CDR1 and CDR2 are LNHNV and YYDKDF (reference sequence). Trimming took 1 base from V and 5 from J, leaving 12 bases between them. In nucleotides, the CDR3 is TGTGCCACCAGCAGAGCGGGCAGGGCCCACGAGCAGTACTTC. Protein sequence: CATSRAGRAHEQYF.

The V gene is TRBV25-1, the J gene TRBJ1-1; tentatively, D is TRBD1 (5 bases). The CDR3 is 11 residues long. The germline V gene has CDR1 MGHDK and CDR2 SYGVNS. The V end lost 7 bases, the J end lost 4 bases, and 7 bases lay between the germline ends. CDR3 nucleotides: TGTGCCAGCAACGGGGGCACTGAAGCTTTCTTT. As protein: CASNGGTEAFF.

CDR3 DNA: TGTGCCAGCAGCTCCCGTAGCGGGGAGCACAATGAGCAGTTCTTC. Amino acids: CASSSRSGEHNEQFF. The rearrangement joins TRBV13 to TRBJ2-1; TRBD2 agrees at 8 bases. V was pared by 4 bases and J by 5 bases, with 7 bases of the junction left unmatched. Germline assignment: CDR1 PRHDT and CDR2 FYEKMQ (reference sequence). The CDR3 is made up of 15 amino acids.

The chain joins TRBV6-5 to TRBJ2-7; D is undetermined. The CDR3 length is 14 residues. Trimming left V 2 bases short and J 2 bases short, with 10 bases between. Germline-derived CDR1 and CDR2 are MNHEY and SVGAGI. The CDR3 loop reads CASSYDRLAYEQYF. The CDR3, as DNA: TGTGCCAGCAGTTACGATAGATTGGCCTACGAGCAGTACTTC.

This clone was seen once. The chain is built from TRBV29-1 and TRBJ2-4; TRBD2 matches at 7 bases. CDR1 SQVTM and CDR2 ANQGSEA come from the germline V gene. J was trimmed by 0 bases and V by 5 bases; bases with no gene match: 7. The CDR3 runs to 15 residues. The CDR3 DNA reads TGCAGCGTTTACACTAGCGCCTTAGCCAAAAACATTCAGTACTTC. This codes for CSVYTSALAKNIQYF.

This sequence joins TRBV23-1 and TRBJ2-7; 8 nucleotides align to TRBD1. TRBV23-1 is identified as an open reading frame with a role that is uncertain. CDR3 size: 13 residues. Trimming took 8 bases from V and 2 from J; bases not matched to a gene: 5. The CDR3 loop is CASGGTGPYEQYF. CDR3 DNA sequence: TGCGCCAGCGGGGGGACAGGTCCCTACGAGCAGTACTTC.

The chain has TRBV7-8 and TRBJ2-7; the match to TRBD1 covers 10 bases. CDR1 and CDR2 from the germline V gene are SGHVS and FQNEAQ. Trimming cost V 5 bases and J 3 bases; bases outside gene matches: 10. CDR3 length: 16 amino acids. The CDR3 loop is CASSPSRDRGFYEQYF. Here the CDR3 DNA reads TGTGCCAGCAGCCCCTCTAGGGACAGGGGATTCTACGAGCAGTACTTC.